The entry below describes one TCR beta chain. Its antigen is not known. PCR used 60 Vbeta primers and 13 Jbeta primers. This table comes from immunoSEQ multiplex PCR, and its TCRdb copy is limited to in-frame clones, with some not included. The ten most abundant clones cover 1.1% of a sample with 220,000 or so clones. Germline V gives CDR1 MDHEN, CDR2 SYDVKM. CDR3 length: 21 amino acids. V was trimmed by 4 bases and J by 5 bases, leaving 33 bases between them. The sample originates from a study of cytomegalovirus exposure and HLA in healthy donors. The study's findings and limits: The study carried out a later analysis of TCR beta sequences. It associated roughly 17,000 of them with specific HLA alleles at a false discovery rate of 0.05. The HLA-A and HLA-B alleles of most subjects were reportedly predicted accurately from TCR beta sequences.

The chain employs TRBV28 and TRBJ2-1; D possibly corresponds to TRBD2 (6 bases). Input material: PBMCs. This receptor was taken from a girl aged 2 to 10 in good health and CMV-seropositive. The CDR3, as DNA: TGTGCCAGCAGTTGGGTAGGGATGTTAAGTGTACGGCTAGCGCTAAACAATGAGCAGTTCTTC. As protein: CASSWVGMLSVRLALNNEQFF.